The 27 T cell receptor beta chains listed next were all sequenced from one sample in a study of cytomegalovirus exposure and HLA in healthy donors. PCR involved 60 Vbeta and 13 Jbeta primers. The table came from immunoSEQ multiplex PCR; TCRdb's copy has only in-frame clones and leaves some out. This table holds approximately 210,000 clones, roughly 73% found once. The sample was PBMCs. Receptors were obtained from a woman in her twenties or thirties in good health and CMV-seropositive.

This clone has a handful of counts. V gene TRBV7-2 combines with J gene TRBJ2-5; D is undetermined. The germline V gene encodes CDR1 SGHTA and CDR2 FQGNSA. Trimming pared 3 bases from V and 5 bases from J, leaving 7 bases between. CDR3 size: 12 residues. CDR3 loop: CASSFSRETQYF. CDR3 nucleotides: TGTGCCAGCAGCTTCTCGCGGGAGACCCAGTACTTC.

The V gene is TRBV7-2, the J gene TRBJ1-1, with D possibly TRBD1 on 5 matching bases. The germline V and J ends were trimmed by 1 base and 4 bases, with 10 bases remaining between them. CDR3 length: 14 amino acids. CDR1 and CDR2 (germline): SGHTA, FQGNSA. This chain's CDR3 is CASSLVGRGTEAFF. CDR3 DNA sequence: TGTGCCAGCAGCTTAGTTGGTAGGGGCACTGAAGCTTTCTTT.

The table lists this clone with a count of one. CDR3 in amino acids: CASSLVGAYNEQFF. The DNA for the CDR3 is TGTGCCAGCAGCCTCGTCGGGGCCTACAATGAGCAGTTCTTC. The J gene is TRBJ2-1, the V gene TRBV5-6; D possibly corresponds to TRBD2 (5 bases). Looked up from germline, CDR1 is SGHDT and CDR2 is YYEEEE. Trimming cost V 4 bases and J 2 bases, with 10 bases left between them. The CDR3 extends over 14 amino acids. Full variable domain (outside the CDR3, taken from reference TRBV5-6 and TRBJ2-1): DAGVTQSPTHLIKTRGQQVTLRCSPKSGHDTVSWYQQALGQGPQFIFQYYEEEERQRGNFPDRFSGHQFPNYSSELNVNALLLGDSALYLCASSLVGAYNEQFFGPGTRLTVL.

This clone occurred once. The rearrangement joins TRBV14 to TRBJ2-7, with D possibly matching TRBD1 (6 bases). The CDR3 totals 16 residues. The germline gives CDR1 SGHDN, CDR2 FVKESK. V dropped 1 base and J dropped 4 bases, with 17 bases sitting between them. CDR3 protein: CASSQVGAGVWYEQYF. The CDR3, as DNA: TGTGCCAGCAGCCAAGTCGGGGCAGGGGTATGGTACGAGCAGTACTTC.

The J gene is TRBJ2-2, the V gene TRBV5-1; 15 bases match TRBD2. Trimming at V came to 3 bases and at J to 3 bases, leaving 3 bases not matched to a gene. This CDR3 has 17 residues. Germline assignment: CDR1 SGHRS and CDR2 YFSETQ. CDR3 in DNA: TGCGCCAGCAGCTGGGGACTAGCGGGAGGCGACACCGGGGAGCTGTTTTTT. Amino acid sequence: CASSWGLAGGDTGELFF.

This chain uses TRBV7-9 with TRBJ1-1, with TRBD1 matching over 7 bases. Per the germline V gene, CDR1 is SEHNR and CDR2 is FQNEAQ (reference sequence). The CDR3 sequence is 14 residues long. V shed 5 bases and J 10 bases; nucleotides not matched to a gene: 13. DNA of the CDR3: TGTGCCAGCAGCCTGGCGACAGGGCTCTCAGGAGCTTTCTTT. Translating it yields CASSLATGLSGAFF.

This chain uses TRBV7-8 with TRBJ1-3, with no clear D. CDR3 size: 17 residues. Germline loops: CDR1 SGHVS, CDR2 FQNEAQ. Trimming left V 1 base short and J 4 bases short, with 17 bases between. The CDR3 sequence: CASSLVRGQSRGNTIYF. For the CDR3, the DNA is TGTGCCAGCAGCTTAGTCCGAGGGCAGTCAAGGGGAAACACCATATATTTT.

The chain couples TRBV5-1 to TRBJ2-7; TRBD1 agrees at 7 bases. The J segment lost 1 base and the V segment lost 3 bases, leaving 13 bases of the junction unmatched. Germline assignment: CDR1 SGHRS and CDR2 YFSETQ. The CDR3 totals 17 residues. For the CDR3, the DNA is TGCGCCAGCAGCTACGAGACCGGGACAGCTGATTCCTACGAGCAGTACTTC. It encodes CASSYETGTADSYEQYF.

This chain connects TRBV10-3 to TRBJ1-3; D is uncertain. Per germline, CDR1 ENHRY and CDR2 SYGVKD. CDR3 length: 15 amino acids. With 3 bases removed from V and 1 base from J, the gap between germline ends came to 10 bases. As DNA, the CDR3 is TGTGCCATCAGTGACGGGGAGAAGTCTGGAAACACCATATATTTT. This gives the protein CAISDGEKSGNTIYF.

V gene TRBV6-5 combines with J gene TRBJ1-1; 8 positions agree with TRBD1. After removal of 8 bases from V and 4 bases from J, the junction contained 12 bases not matched to a gene. The germline gives CDR1 MNHEY, CDR2 SVGAGI. The CDR3 spans 15 residues. CDR3 nucleotides: TGTGCCAGCGGCGACCCAGGGGGCGGCGTCACTGAAGCTTTCTTT. It yields the protein CASGDPGGGVTEAFF.

This clone turned up a few times. J is TRBJ1-4 and V is TRBV5-4; tentative D call: TRBD1 (6 bases). V was shortened by 0 bases and J by 3 bases, with 9 bases between the two germline ends. CDR1 SGHNT and CDR2 YYREEE come from the germline V gene (reference sequence). There are 15 residues in the CDR3. In DNA, the CDR3 is TGTGCCAGCAGCTTGGGGGGGCAAGCTAATGAAAAACTGTTTTTT. Its translation is CASSLGGQANEKLFF.

The chain recombines TRBV7-9 with TRBJ2-5; 7 bases are shared with TRBD1. The length of the CDR3 is 14 residues. Germline trimming cut 5 bases from V and 3 bases from J; bases unmatched to any gene: 6. Germline-derived CDR1 and CDR2 are SEHNR and FQNEAQ (reference sequence). The CDR3 spells CASSRGDSKETQYF. DNA for the CDR3: TGTGCCAGCAGCCGAGGGGACAGTAAAGAGACCCAGTACTTC.

The V gene is TRBV5-1, the J gene TRBJ1-1, with 7 positions matching TRBD1. The CDR3 is 16 amino acids. CDR1 is SGHRS and CDR2 is YFSETQ in the germline V gene. The J segment lost 4 bases and the V segment lost 1 base, leaving 10 bases of the junction unmatched. The CDR3 DNA is TGCGCCAGCAGCTTGATGGGATCCCAGGGGGTCACTGAAGCTTTCTTT. This encodes CASSLMGSQGVTEAFF.

The genes are TRBV9 and TRBJ2-7; no clear D gene. V was cut by 4 bases and J by 2 bases, with 13 bases left in between. The CDR3 totals 14 residues. CDR1 is SGDLS and CDR2 is YYNGEE in the germline V gene. The CDR3 loop reads CASSSSYRAYEQYF. The CDR3 nucleotides read TGTGCCAGCAGCTCCTCTTATAGAGCCTACGAGCAGTACTTC.

About this clone: This same CDR3 is encoded by further DNA sequences in the sample. This sequence joins TRBV5-1 and TRBJ2-2, with TRBD1 as a possible D gene (5 bases). Germline V gene data show CDR1 as SGHRS and CDR2 as YFSETQ. CDR3 size: 11 residues. V shed 2 bases and J shed 10 bases, with 6 bases lying between them. The CDR3 reads CASSLGEELFF. CDR3 in DNA: TGCGCCAGCAGCTTAGGGGAGGAGCTGTTTTTT.

This chain joins TRBV5-1 and TRBJ2-1, with 8 bases fitting TRBD2. Trimming cost V 2 bases and J 8 bases; bases outside gene matches: 9. CDR1 and CDR2 (germline): SGHRS, YFSETQ. The CDR3 is 15 residues long. This CDR3 reads CASSFGVAGSDEQFF. DNA for the CDR3: TGCGCCAGCAGCTTTGGGGTAGCGGGAAGTGATGAGCAGTTCTTC.

Turning to this clone: At one end, the junction sequence differs from germline, possibly due to a read error. Other DNA sequences in this sample translate to the same CDR3. This chain joins TRBV25-1 and TRBJ1-1; 8 nucleotides match TRBD1. The CDR3 spans 15 residues. Germline values: CDR1 MGHDK, CDR2 SYGVNS. CDR3 sequence reads: CASSDLNRGKAEAFF. The CDR3 DNA is TGCGCCAGCAGTGATTTAAACAGGGGGAAGGCTGAAGCTTTCTTT. Full variable domain (outside the CDR3, taken from reference TRBV25-1 and TRBJ1-1): EADIYQTPRYLVIGTGKKITLECSQTMGHDKMYWYQQDPGMELHLIHYSYGVNSTEKGDLSSESTVSRIRTEHFPLTLESARPSHTSQYLCASSDLNRGKAEAFFGQGTRLTVV.

The count of this clone is one. The V and J genes are TRBV28 and TRBJ1-4; possible D gene TRBD1, 6 bases. This CDR3 contains 15 residues. Trimming removed 2 bases at V and 7 bases at J, with 14 bases between. CDR1 is MDHEN, CDR2 SYDVKM, per germline. CDR3 residues: CASSLPGGLGEKLFF. CDR3 DNA: TGTGCCAGCAGTTTACCCGGGGGGCTTGGTGAAAAACTGTTTTTT. The variable domain in full, with the rest retrieved from reference TRBV28 and TRBJ1-4, is DVKVTQSSRYLVKRTGEKVFLECVQDMDHENMFWYRQDPGLGLRLIYFSYDVKMKEKGDIPEGYSVSREKKERFSLILESASTNQTSMYLCASSLPGGLGEKLFFGSGTQLSVL.

The chain employs TRBV19 and TRBJ2-2; 13 bases fit TRBD2. The CDR3 extends over 16 amino acids. In germline, CDR1 is LNHDA, CDR2 SQIVND (reference sequence). J lost 3 bases, V lost 8 bases, and 6 bases had no gene match. The CDR3 region has the DNA TGTGCCAGTGGTGACGGACTAGCGGGAGACACCGGGGAGCTGTTTTTT. Its protein is CASGDGLAGDTGELFF.

The gene calls are TRBV18 and TRBJ2-1; 9 nucleotides agree with TRBD2. The trim removed 3 bases at V and 8 bases at J, leaving 8 bases unmatched. This CDR3 has 15 amino acids. The germline CDR1 and CDR2 sequences are KGHSH and LQKENI. The CDR3 sequence: CASSPFSGSSDEQFF. For the CDR3, the DNA is TGTGCCAGCTCACCTTTTAGCGGGAGTAGCGATGAGCAGTTCTTC.

The V call is TRBV5-4, the J call TRBJ2-1, with 7 bases lining up with TRBD2. Germline assignment: CDR1 SGHNT and CDR2 YYREEE (reference sequence). The CDR3 length is 15 residues. The junction had 5 bases not matched to a gene; V was cut back by 5 bases and J by 0 bases. The DNA for the CDR3 is TGTGCCAGCAGGCCTAGCGGAGGCTCCTACAATGAGCAGTTCTTC. As protein: CASRPSGGSYNEQFF. The whole variable domain, filled in from reference TRBV5-4 and TRBJ2-1, reads ETGVTQSPTHLIKTRGQQVTLRCSSQSGHNTVSWYQQALGQGPQFIFQYYREEENGRGNFPPRFSGLQFPNYSSELNVNALELDDSALYLCASRPSGGSYNEQFFGPGTRLTVL.

The V call is TRBV6-6, the J call TRBJ2-7; unclear D gene. The CDR3 contains 13 residues. From germline, CDR1 is MNHNY and CDR2 SVGAGI (reference sequence). Trimming pared 2 bases from V and 6 bases from J, leaving 11 bases between. The CDR3 nucleotides are TGTGCCAGCAGTTACGACTCCTCATTCGAGCAGTACTTC. It is translated as CASSYDSSFEQYF.

This chain links TRBV6-6 with TRBJ1-1; 7 nucleotides agree with TRBD1. V lost 2 bases, J lost 7 bases, and 10 bases stayed unmatched. The CDR3 spans 15 residues. Germline CDR1 and CDR2: MNHNY and SVGAGI (reference sequence). The CDR3, as DNA: TGTGCCAGCAGTTACCCAGGGGGTGGGGTCGATGAAGCTTTCTTT. This sequence encodes CASSYPGGGVDEAFF.

Concerning this clone: Other nucleotide sequences from this sample produce the same CDR3. This chain uses TRBV28 with TRBJ2-7, with D possibly matching TRBD2 (6 bases). The CDR3 loop spans 13 amino acids. The germline V gene encodes CDR1 MDHEN and CDR2 SYDVKM. V was pared by 3 bases and J by 1 base, with 7 bases between. The CDR3 nucleotides read TGTGCCAGCAGTTTCGGGGGTTCCTACGAGCAGTACTTC. It yields the protein CASSFGGSYEQYF.

The chain links TRBV7-2 to TRBJ2-2, with TRBD2 identical over 13 bases. CDR1 and CDR2 from the germline V gene are SGHTA and FQGNSA. V was pared by 8 bases and J by 6 bases, with 6 bases of the junction left unmatched. The CDR3 has 15 amino acids. CDR3 amino acids: CASPGLAGVAGELFF. The CDR3 nucleotides are TGTGCCAGCCCCGGACTAGCGGGAGTAGCCGGGGAGCTGTTTTTT.

The chain links TRBV7-2 to TRBJ1-2; D is ambiguous. Germline lookup yields CDR1 SGHTA and CDR2 FQGNSA. V gave up 5 bases and J gave up 3 bases, with 10 bases separating them. The CDR3 contains 13 residues. This CDR3 is CASSQEGYYGYTF. The CDR3 DNA sequence: TGTGCCAGCAGCCAGGAAGGATACTATGGCTACACCTTC.

The table lists this clone with a count of one. The V and J genes are TRBV18 and TRBJ2-4; D not resolved. The length of the CDR3 is 16 residues. V lost 2 bases, J lost 0 bases, and 11 bases lay in between. Germline CDR1 reads KGHSH; CDR2 reads LQKENI. CDR3 residues: CASSPFPKLAKNIQYF. Written as DNA, the CDR3 is TGTGCCAGCTCACCATTCCCAAAACTAGCCAAAAACATTCAGTACTTC.